This is a list of T cell receptor beta chains from one sample in a study of blood T cell repertoires in COVID-19. This table comes from immunoSEQ multiplex PCR, and its TCRdb copy is limited to in-frame clones, with some not included. The repertoire holds about 85,000 clones, with about 90% as singletons. Sample: peripheral blood. These receptors came from a woman of 80 years or more with active or convalescent COVID-19. The CDR3 runs from the conserved cysteine through the conserved F or W. The D gene is left open where the match is weak. Expanded clones get a size class; other rows say once, few or many, or leave the size out.

cdr3_aa cdr3_nt j_call d_call clone_size v_call
CASSQDIRSGYTF TGTGCCAGCAGCCAAGATATACGGAGTGGCTACACCTTC TRBJ1-2 - - TRBV3-1/TRBV3-2
CASSQGFTGQIAGGYTF TGCGCCAGCAGCCAAGGGTTTACGGGACAAATCGCTGGAGGCTACACCTTC TRBJ1-2 - - TRBV4-1
CASRRTGGYQETQYF TGTGCCAGTAGGAGGACAGGGGGTTACCAAGAGACCCAGTACTTC TRBJ2-5 TRBD1 - TRBV19
CASRTVAGNQPQHF TGTGCCAGCAGAACGGTTGCGGGAAATCAGCCCCAGCATTTT TRBJ1-5 - few TRBV6-5
CATTHRQGTDTQYF TGTGCCACCACCCACCGACAGGGCACAGATACGCAGTATTTT TRBJ2-3 - - TRBV15
CASSPGQGNSPLHF TGTGCCAGCAGCCCGGGACAGGGAAATTCACCCCTCCACTTT TRBJ1-6 TRBD1 - TRBV7-8
CASSQVAGSTDTQYF TGCGCCAGCAGCCAGGTAGCGGGGAGCACAGATACGCAGTATTTT TRBJ2-3 TRBD2 - TRBV4-3
CASIATSGRARETQYF TGTGCCAGCATAGCGACTAGCGGGAGGGCCAGGGAGACCCAGTACTTC TRBJ2-5 TRBD2 - TRBV7-2
CAWSAGGDEQFF TGTGCCTGGAGCGCGGGGGGGGATGAGCAGTTCTTC TRBJ2-1 TRBD2 - TRBV30
CASSLRTGAEAFF TGTGCCAGCAGCTTGAGGACAGGTGCTGAAGCTTTCTTT TRBJ1-1 TRBD1 - TRBV11-2
CASSFFDRAGTEAFF TGTGCCAGCAGCTTCTTCGACAGGGCCGGCACTGAAGCTTTCTTT TRBJ1-1 TRBD1 - TRBV9
CASSSASIRGSYNSPLHF TGTGCCAGCAGTTCTGCTTCCATCAGGGGCAGCTATAATTCACCCCTCCACTTT TRBJ1-6 - - TRBV11-2
CASSLSGRGRQPQHF TGTGCCAGTAGTCTCTCGGGCAGGGGAAGGCAGCCCCAGCATTTT TRBJ1-5 - - TRBV19
CASRRQVEADTQYF TGTGCCAGTAGAAGACAGGTTGAAGCGGATACGCAGTATTTT TRBJ2-3 - - TRBV19
CASSDPMTGNYGYTF TGTGCCAGCAGTGACCCAATGACAGGGAACTATGGCTACACCTTC TRBJ1-2 TRBD1 - TRBV25-1
CASSLVREQGGNEQFF TGTGCCAGCAGCTTAGTTCGGGAGCAGGGGGGCAATGAGCAGTTCTTC TRBJ2-1 - once TRBV7-2
CASSLGHLNQPQHF TGTGCCAGCAGCTTAGGGCACCTTAATCAGCCCCAGCATTTT TRBJ1-5 - - TRBV7-9
CAWGQAWMNTEAFF TGTGCCTGGGGCCAGGCCTGGATGAACACTGAAGCTTTCTTT TRBJ1-1 - few TRBV30
CASSLNALGPQHF TGTGCCAGCAGTTTAAATGCCCTAGGGCCCCAGCATTTT TRBJ1-5 - - TRBV28
CASSPQPGQGSTGELFF TGTGCCAGCTCACCTCAACCGGGACAGGGTTCAACCGGGGAGCTGTTTTTT TRBJ2-2 TRBD1 - TRBV18
CASSGDRGRYNEQFF TGCGCCAGCAGTGGCGACAGGGGAAGATACAATGAGCAGTTCTTC TRBJ2-1 TRBD1 - TRBV10-2
CASTKDRDSFTDTQYF TGCGCCAGCACCAAGGACCGGGACAGCTTCACAGATACGCAGTATTTT TRBJ2-3 TRBD1 - TRBV5-1
CASGLLGGRNEQYF TGTGCTAGTGGTTTGTTAGGGGGTCGAAACGAGCAGTACTTC TRBJ2-7 - once TRBV12-5
CASSYLLGQGFTEAFF TGTGCCAGCAGTTACCTCCTTGGACAGGGGTTCACTGAAGCTTTCTTT TRBJ1-1 TRBD1 - TRBV6-5
CASSLRELAGLFLTDTQYF TGTGCCAGCAGCTTAAGAGAACTAGCGGGCCTTTTCCTCACAGATACGCAGTATTTT TRBJ2-3 TRBD2 - TRBV7-2
CASINGGSGSSSYEQYF TGTGCCAGCATTAATGGAGGTAGCGGGTCAAGCTCCTACGAGCAGTACTTC TRBJ2-7 TRBD2 - TRBV2
CASSLQGANGYTF TGCGCCAGCAGCTTACAGGGGGCCAATGGCTACACCTTC TRBJ1-2 TRBD1 - TRBV5-1
CASSYSRGGARTNYGYTF TGTGCCAGCAGTTACTCTCGTGGGGGCGCGAGGACTAACTATGGCTACACCTTC TRBJ1-2 - - TRBV6-2/TRBV6-3
CASVGRTGELFF TGTGCCAGCGTGGGGAGGACCGGGGAGCTGTTTTTT TRBJ2-2 - once TRBV27
CASSQVSRGDTQYF TGTGCCAGCAGCCAAGTGTCCAGGGGCGATACGCAGTATTTT TRBJ2-3 - - TRBV3-1/TRBV3-2
CASSLAGRTFTKNIQYF TGTGCCAGCAGCTTGGCCGGGAGGACATTTACCAAAAACATTCAGTACTTC TRBJ2-4 TRBD2 - TRBV5-6
CASSEGGANTGELFF TGTGCCAGCAGTGAAGGGGGAGCGAACACCGGGGAGCTGTTTTTT TRBJ2-2 - - TRBV6-1
CAISETGISLRPQHF TGTGCCATCAGTGAGACAGGGATCTCTCTCCGGCCCCAGCATTTT TRBJ1-5 - - TRBV10-3
CAISEGVNTEAFF TGTGCCATCAGTGAAGGAGTGAACACTGAAGCTTTCTTT TRBJ1-1 - few TRBV10-3
CASSGIRDRGYEQYF TGTGCCAGCAGTGGGATCCGGGACAGGGGGTACGAGCAGTACTTC TRBJ2-7 TRBD1 - TRBV25-1
CASSFHRDYEQYF TGTGCCAGCAGTTTCCACAGGGACTACGAGCAGTACTTC TRBJ2-7 - - TRBV27
CASSPIGQGTYGNYGYTF TGTGCCAGCAGCCCGATCGGACAGGGGACGTATGGTAACTATGGCTACACCTTC TRBJ1-2 TRBD1 - TRBV3-1/TRBV3-2
CASSLATDDEKLFF TGTGCCAGCAGTTTAGCGACAGATGATGAAAAACTGTTTTTT TRBJ1-4 - - TRBV28
CASSPSINYGYTF TGTGCCAGCAGTCCTAGCATTAACTATGGCTACACCTTC TRBJ1-2 - - TRBV6-6
CASSQDWGRYNEQFF TGTGCCAGCAGTCAGGACTGGGGAAGATACAATGAGCAGTTCTTC TRBJ2-1 - - TRBV6-5
CASSQAGVSEKLFF TGTGCCAGCAGCCAAGCGGGGGTTAGTGAAAAACTGTTTTTT TRBJ1-4 - - TRBV5-4
CASSWGGMLGANTGELFF TGTGCCAGCAGCTGGGGCGGGATGCTGGGGGCGAACACCGGGGAGCTGTTTTTT TRBJ2-2 - - TRBV7-9
CASSRDRVREQYF TGTGCCAGCTCACGGGACAGGGTTCGCGAGCAGTACTTC TRBJ2-7 TRBD1 - TRBV18
CASSSTDGDRETQYF TGTGCCAGCAGCTCGACGGATGGGGACAGAGAGACCCAGTACTTC TRBJ2-5 TRBD1 - TRBV5-4
CASSPGTSSYNSPLHF TGTGCCAGCTCACCGGGAACTAGCTCCTATAATTCACCCCTCCACTTT TRBJ1-6 - - TRBV18
CASSSGGADTEAFF TGTGCCAGCAGCTCAGGGGGCGCGGACACTGAAGCTTTCTTT TRBJ1-1 TRBD1 - TRBV6-5
CASSPKPSTYEQYF TGTGCCAGCAGCCCAAAGCCGAGCACTTACGAGCAGTACTTC TRBJ2-7 - - TRBV11-2